Presented here are 29 T cell receptor beta chains from one specimen sequenced in a study of T-cell memory formation after mild COVID-19 (dated by TCRdb to the early 2020s). Library preparation was by 5' RACE. Instrument on record: Illumina NovaSeq 6000. TCRdb reran the public reads through fastp at Q25 and MiXCR, keeping productive beta chains. CDR3 protein duplicates are merged, each entry listing the most common genes and DNA. Within this sample are fewer than 450,000 distinct CDR3 sequences, with around 24% of them counted one time only. Of the sample, roughly 9.7% falls within the top ten clones. The sequenced sample consisted of PBMCs or a T cell subset sorted from them (not recorded which). All receptors derive from an adult woman who had mild COVID-19 (a few samples of this study predate the infection). The sample titles of this study are shuffled in the database, so cell type and time point are left out; the donor was told from shared clones.

In this sample, this clonotype turned up a few times. This sequence joins TRBV24-1 and TRBJ2-3; D possibly matches TRBD1 or TRBD2 (5 bases each). The CDR3 is 14 amino acids. V was clipped by 1 base and J by 8 bases, with 12 bases between them. CDR1 and CDR2 from the germline V gene are KGHDR and SFDVKD. The CDR3 spells CATSDFSGGGTQYF. CDR3 DNA sequence: TGTGCCACCAGTGATTTTTCGGGTGGGGGTACGCAGTATTTT.

This clonotype turned up a few times. The chain combines TRBV7-6 with TRBJ2-7; the match to TRBD2 covers 9 bases. Germline V CDR1 and CDR2: SGHVS, FNYEAQ. The length of the CDR3 is 15 residues. V was clipped by 2 bases and J by 4 bases; unmatched bases: 6. In nucleotides, the CDR3 is TGTGCCAGCAGCTTACTAGCGGGATCTCATTACGAGCAGTACTTC. Its protein is CASSLLAGSHYEQYF. Full variable domain (missing parts from reference TRBV7-6 and TRBJ2-7): GAGVSQSPRYKVTKRGQDVALRCDPISGHVSLYWYRQALGQGPEFLTYFNYEAQQDKSGLPNDRFSAERPEGSISTLTIQRTEQRDSAMYRCASSLLAGSHYEQYFGPGTRLTVT.

The CDR3 reads CASRAPGQRHQPQHF. The CDR3 DNA follows: TGTGCCAGTAGAGCCCCGGGACAACGACATCAGCCCCAGCATTTT. The chain combines TRBV19 with TRBJ1-5; a possible D gene is TRBD1 (6 bases). From germline, CDR1 is LNHDA and CDR2 SQIVND (reference sequence). The CDR3 is 15 residues long. Trimming took 6 bases from V and 5 from J, leaving 17 bases between them. Full variable domain (outside the CDR3, taken from reference TRBV19 and TRBJ1-5): DGGITQSPKYLFRKEGQNVTLSCEQNLNHDAMYWYRQDPGQGLRLIYYSQIVNDFQKGDIAEGYSVSREKKESFPLTVTSAQKNPTAFYLCASRAPGQRHQPQHFGDGTRLSIL.

The chain joins TRBV7-6 to TRBJ1-1; no reliable D call. CDR1 and CDR2 from the germline V gene are SGHVS and FNYEAQ. The length of the CDR3 is 9 residues. Between the trimmed V and J ends, which lost 4 bases and 10 bases, there was a span of 4 bases. This CDR3 is CASSWRAFF. In DNA, the CDR3 is TGTGCCAGCAGCTGGAGAGCTTTCTTT.

The chain recombines TRBV6-5 with TRBJ2-7; D is tentatively TRBD1 or TRBD2 (5 bases each). In germline, CDR1 is MNHEY, CDR2 SVGAGI. CDR3 length: 13 residues. Between the trimmed V and J ends, which lost 6 bases and 7 bases, there was a span of 16 bases. Written as DNA, the CDR3 is TGTGCCAGCAGCCCCGGGACCCGTCAGGAGCAGTACTTC. Translating it yields CASSPGTRQEQYF.

The count of this clonotype is one. CDR3 sequence reads: CASSYSSGATRQTQYF. The CDR3 DNA is TGTGCCAGCAGTTACTCGTCAGGGGCCACCCGGCAGACCCAGTACTTC. V is TRBV6-5 and J is TRBJ2-5; D perhaps matches TRBD1 (6 bases). CDR1 is MNHEY, CDR2 SVGAGI, per germline. The CDR3 has 16 residues. The V end lost 0 bases, the J end lost 6 bases, and 17 bases lay between the germline ends.

This clonotype turned up a few times. The V call is TRBV27, the J call TRBJ2-1; a possible D gene is TRBD2 (7 bases). The CDR3 has 16 amino acids. CDR1 and CDR2 (germline): MNHEY, SMNVEV (reference sequence). V shed 5 bases and J shed 7 bases, with 21 bases lying between them. CDR3 amino acids: CASSHDLGGGANEQFF. In nucleotides, the CDR3 is TGTGCCAGCAGTCATGACCTGGGCGGGGGCGCGAATGAGCAGTTCTTC.

The chain employs TRBV2 and TRBJ1-1; TRBD1 is a possible D gene (6 bases). This CDR3 contains 11 residues. The germline gives CDR1 SNHLY, CDR2 FYNNEI. Between the trimmed V and J ends, which lost 8 bases and 4 bases, there was a span of 8 bases. CDR3: CASEGGTEAFF. CDR3 nucleotides: TGTGCCAGCGAGGGGGGCACTGAAGCTTTCTTT.

The rearrangement uses TRBV18 and TRBJ1-6; tentative D call: TRBD1 (5 bases). V lost 2 bases, J lost 2 bases, and 13 bases lay in between. The CDR3 contains 17 residues. Per germline, CDR1 KGHSH and CDR2 LQKENI. The CDR3: CASSPGAETAYNSPLHF. Written as DNA, the CDR3 is TGTGCCAGCTCACCAGGGGCAGAAACTGCCTATAATTCACCCCTCCACTTT.

V usage is TRBV7-9 and J usage is TRBJ2-5; D is tentatively TRBD1 or TRBD2 (6 bases each). There are 15 residues in the CDR3. In germline, CDR1 is SEHNR, CDR2 FQNEAQ (reference sequence). The germline V and J ends were trimmed by 5 bases and 3 bases, with 16 bases remaining between them. CDR3 nucleotide sequence: TGTGCCAGCAGCCTCCAGGGGACTGCAAAAGAGACCCAGTACTTC. This codes for CASSLQGTAKETQYF.

Written as DNA, the CDR3 is TGTGCCACCCCCAGGGGTTATGGCTACACCTTC. It specifies CATPRGYGYTF. The V and J genes are TRBV7-9 and TRBJ1-2, with a possible D match to TRBD1 (6 bases). CDR1 SEHNR and CDR2 FQNEAQ come from the germline V gene (reference sequence). The V end was cut by 10 bases, the J end by 5 bases, with 11 bases between. There are 11 residues in the CDR3.

This chain links TRBV9 with TRBJ1-6; no clear D gene. The CDR3 covers 14 residues. Germline assignment: CDR1 SGDLS and CDR2 YYNGEE. The V end was cut by 0 bases, the J end by 10 bases, with 11 bases between. The CDR3 DNA reads TGTGCCAGCAGCGTAGAAGGGTCTGGATCACCCCTCCACTTT. Translated: CASSVEGSGSPLHF.

The genes are TRBV6-1 and TRBJ1-5, with TRBD1 as a possible D gene (5 bases). This CDR3 comprises 14 residues. Germline CDR1 reads MNHNS; CDR2 reads SASEGT. With 6 bases removed from V and 5 bases from J, the gap between germline ends came to 14 bases. The CDR3 DNA sequence: TGTGCCAGCAGCCGGGACGTAAACTATCAGCCCCAGCATTTT. It yields the protein CASSRDVNYQPQHF.

This clonotype turned up a few times. The chain has TRBV5-1 and TRBJ2-7, with D unresolved. CDR3 length: 12 residues. Germline CDR1 is SGHRS and CDR2 is YFSETQ. Trimming left V 4 bases short and J 6 bases short, with 11 bases between. CDR3 coding DNA: TGCGCCAGCAGCCGAGACTTGGTCGAGCAGTACTTC. Its translation: CASSRDLVEQYF.

The chain employs TRBV6-5 and TRBJ2-5; 10 nucleotides agree with TRBD2. This CDR3 is 18 amino acids long. V lost 5 bases and J lost 5; bases outside the gene matches: 17. From germline, CDR1 is MNHEY and CDR2 SVGAGI. The CDR3 region is CASSERLLAGAPGETQYF. In DNA, the CDR3 is TGTGCCAGCAGTGAACGTCTCCTAGCGGGGGCCCCGGGGGAGACCCAGTACTTC.

V and J are TRBV24-1 and TRBJ2-3, with 8 nucleotides matching TRBD1. Trimming cost V 5 bases and J 3 bases; bases outside gene matches: 3. Germline CDR1 is KGHDR and CDR2 is SFDVKD. The CDR3 has 14 residues. In nucleotides, the CDR3 is TGTGCCACCAGTGTGGACAGGGAGACAGATACGCAGTATTTT. Translating it yields CATSVDRETDTQYF.

This clonotype came up many times. This chain connects TRBV6-5 to TRBJ2-6, with D possibly matching TRBD1 (5 bases). Trimming pared 6 bases from V and 4 bases from J, leaving 10 bases between. CDR1 MNHEY and CDR2 SVGAGI come from the germline V gene. This CDR3 has 14 residues. CDR3 in DNA: TGTGCCAGCAGCCTGGGGCAGGGGGCCAACGTCCTGACTTTC. Its protein product is CASSLGQGANVLTF.

The chain employs TRBV5-1 and TRBJ1-5; a possible D gene is TRBD1 (6 bases). V gave up 4 bases and J gave up 0 bases, with 14 bases separating them. There are 16 residues in the CDR3. Germline values: CDR1 SGHRS, CDR2 YFSETQ. DNA for the CDR3: TGCGCCAGCAGCCCGGGACACCTATATAGCAATCAGCCCCAGCATTTT. It encodes CASSPGHLYSNQPQHF.

This clonotype was counted between two and nine times. The V and J genes are TRBV7-9 and TRBJ2-3; 8 positions agree with TRBD1. This CDR3 has 18 residues. The trim removed 2 bases at V and 4 bases at J, leaving 14 bases unmatched. Germline-derived CDR1 and CDR2 are SEHNR and FQNEAQ (reference sequence). The CDR3 here is CASSLPPDRDHKADTQYF. Here the CDR3 DNA reads TGTGCCAGCAGCTTACCCCCGGACAGGGACCACAAGGCAGATACGCAGTATTTT.

This chain joins TRBV27 and TRBJ2-1, with D perhaps given as TRBD1 or TRBD2 (5 bases each). Trimming left V 4 bases short and J 16 bases short, with 17 bases between. The CDR3 loop spans 12 amino acids. Germline CDR1 and CDR2: MNHEY and SMNVEV (reference sequence). The CDR3 region is CASSSQRTTPFF. The DNA of the CDR3 is TGTGCCAGCAGTTCCCAGCGGACAACCCCATTCTTC.

V usage is TRBV2 and J usage is TRBJ2-5; unclear D gene. The CDR3 is 14 amino acids. Trimming cost V 3 bases and J 5 bases, with 13 bases left between them. Germline V gene lookup returns CDR1 SNHLY and CDR2 FYNNEI. As DNA, the CDR3 is TGTGCCAGCAGTGATGCGGCGCTCTCGGAGACCCAGTACTTC. The encoded protein is CASSDAALSETQYF.

This chain links TRBV30 with TRBJ1-6; no definite D call. This CDR3 spans 14 amino acids. The germline V gene encodes CDR1 GTSNPN and CDR2 SVGIG (reference sequence). The V and J ends lost 0 bases and 11 bases respectively, with 14 bases between them. The CDR3 region is CAWSVDGDRTPLHF. CDR3 DNA sequence: TGTGCCTGGAGTGTGGACGGAGATAGAACACCCCTCCACTTT.

The chain carries TRBV18 and TRBJ1-2, with a tentative D call TRBD1 (6 bases). Germline CDR1 and CDR2: KGHSH and LQKENI. This CDR3 has 15 residues. The germline V and J ends were trimmed by 0 bases and 2 bases, with 10 bases remaining between them. The DNA for the CDR3 is TGTGCCAGCTCACCACCCCTCCAGGGGAACTATGGCTACACCTTC. Encoded protein: CASSPPLQGNYGYTF.

The V and J genes are TRBV5-1 and TRBJ2-5, with 8 bases fitting TRBD1. From germline, CDR1 is SGHRS and CDR2 YFSETQ. Losses at the gene ends were 3 bases for V and 1 base for J; bases not matched to a gene: 11. The CDR3 is made up of 17 amino acids. The CDR3 region is CASSYAPGGPIQETQYF. CDR3 DNA sequence: TGCGCCAGCAGCTACGCCCCAGGGGGCCCCATCCAAGAGACCCAGTACTTC. Combining the CDR3 with reference TRBV5-1 and TRBJ2-5 gives the whole variable domain KAGVTQTPRYLIKTRGQQVTLSCSPISGHRSVSWYQQTPGQGLQFLFEYFSETQRNKGNFPGRFSGRQFSNSRSEMNVSTLELGDSALYLCASSYAPGGPIQETQYFGPGTRLLVL.

This sequence joins TRBV10-3 and TRBJ2-1, with 12 bases lining up with TRBD2. CDR1 is ENHRY and CDR2 is SYGVKD in the germline V gene. After removal of 6 bases from V and 7 bases from J, the junction contained 4 bases not matched to a gene. The CDR3 extends over 14 amino acids. In nucleotides, the CDR3 is TGTGCCATCAGCCTAGCGGGAGGGATGAATGAGCAGTTCTTC. Amino acids: CAISLAGGMNEQFF.

The chain combines TRBV9 with TRBJ2-1, with D tentatively TRBD2 (5 bases). The V end was cut by 0 bases, the J end by 6 bases, with 13 bases between. CDR3 length equals 15 residues. Germline V CDR1 and CDR2: SGDLS, YYNGEE. CDR3 region: CASSVDGLARNEQFF. DNA for the CDR3: TGTGCCAGCAGCGTAGACGGTCTAGCTCGCAATGAGCAGTTCTTC.

Note on this clonotype: Compared with germline, one end of the junction differs, possibly owing to a read error. The chain employs TRBV6-6 and TRBJ1-2, with D unresolved. This CDR3 contains 12 residues. CDR1 and CDR2 (germline): MNHNY, SVGAGI (reference sequence). The CDR3 nucleotides are TGTACCAGCAGAGGGAGTCGGGATGGCTACACCTTC. Amino acid sequence: CTSRGSRDGYTF.

This clonotype occurred a few times. The V call is TRBV7-3, the J call TRBJ2-5; 8 nucleotides line up with TRBD2. In germline, CDR1 is SGHTA, CDR2 FQGTGA. This CDR3 contains 14 residues. J lost 4 bases, V lost 2 bases, and 3 bases had no gene match. The chain's CDR3 is CASSLRGGGETQYF. The CDR3 coding sequence is TGTGCCAGCAGCTTACGGGGGGGCGGAGAGACCCAGTACTTC.

The rearrangement joins TRBV7-9 to TRBJ2-4; TRBD1 aligns across 8 bases. Trimming took 6 bases from V and 2 from J; bases not matched to a gene: 9. The germline gives CDR1 SEHNR, CDR2 FQNEAQ (reference sequence). The CDR3 loop spans 16 amino acids. CDR3 in DNA: TGTGCCAGCAGTCCCATGTCAGGGGGCACCAAAAACATTCAGTACTTC. This codes for CASSPMSGGTKNIQYF. Complete variable domain (other parts from reference TRBV7-9 and TRBJ2-4): DTGVSQNPRHKITKRGQNVTFRCDPISEHNRLYWYRQTLGQGPEFLTYFQNEAQLEKSRLLSDRFSAERPKGSFSTLEIQRTEQGDSAMYLCASSPMSGGTKNIQYFGAGTRLSVL.